This T cell receptor (beta chain) was captured by sequencing in a study of Ad26.COV2.S vaccination and SARS-CoV-2 variants. As for the study in general: By the intramuscular route, Ad26.COV2.S was given once, or twice 56 days apart.

Sample treatment: around 19 received Ad26.COV2.S at low or high dose, single or two shots; roughly five received placebo; per-sample allocation not given. It was on day 63 after the first vaccine or placebo injection that samples were taken. The CDR3 has 16 residues. Germline V CDR1 and CDR2: KGHDR, SFDVKD. The germline V and J ends were trimmed by 4 bases and 4 bases, with 18 bases remaining between them. This clone was counted a few times. Its antigen is currently unknown. TCRdb's table, derived via immunoSEQ multiplex PCR, lists solely in-frame clones and lacks some. Of over 400,000 clones in the sample, 90% are singletons; the top ten hold about 4.1%. Study observations and caveats: Recipients of either vaccine or placebo displayed similar breadth of non-spike TCRs.

The chain uses TRBV24-1 and TRBJ2-5; no clear D. Sequencing was performed on peripheral blood, taken in a trial of Ad26.COV2.S vaccine versus placebo. This receptor was identified in a person aged 18 to 65 who received the Ad26.COV2.S COVID-19 vaccine or a placebo. This CDR3 reads CATSDPLIEVGETQYF. The CDR3 DNA reads as TGTGCCACCAGTGACCCCCTTATCGAAGTTGGAGAGACCCAGTACTTC.